This T cell receptor (beta chain) originates from a study of blood T cells in healthy people across ages (dated by TCRdb to about 2015). Some background on the complete study: In model experiments, template switching captured roughly one uniquely barcoded TCR beta cDNA molecule for every two T cells. The study measured age-related changes in TCR beta repertoire diversity using deep sequencing normalized with unique cDNA molecular identifiers. Four age groups were formed from the donors: young (average approximately 15 years), middle-aged (approximately 39), aged (approximately 60) and long-lived (roughly 88). To avoid experimental bias, donors of different ages were randomly spread across the sequencing lanes. The study analyzed two additional independent replicas of 1 million unique cDNA reads from the same blood draw for two donors, one aged 18 to 30 and one aged 80 or older. The paper's findings and limits, for the study overall: As age increased, observed TCR beta diversity per million T cells dropped in a roughly linear way, and a significant reduction was already evident by age 40. Donor CMV infection status was unknown, potentially confounding age-related changes in expanded clonotypes. Conclusive comparison of naive and antigen-experienced compartments was prevented by the profiling of bulk unsorted PBMCs. Compared with the aged group, the long-lived group had more naive CD4+ T cells, fewer expanded clones and increased TCR diversity, suggesting age selection. Total diversity estimates from one million sequenced T cells were considered lower bounds and underestimates. The percentage of naive T cells measured by flow cytometry correlated strongly with observed TCR beta diversity.

The 39 donors, aged about 6 to 95 years, were systemically healthy Caucasian individuals from Russia. Roughly 9.5 milliliters of peripheral blood were drawn from each donor into EDTA-treated Vacutainer tubes. Ficoll-Paque density-gradient centrifugation was used to isolate PBMCs, with at least 6.5 million per sample. Trizol reagent was used to extract total RNA from PBMCs, with at least 5 micrograms per sample. For every donor, flow cytometry on a PBMC aliquot measured the percentage of naive CD45RAhigh/CD27high T cells. Libraries came from 5' RACE. Sequencing relied on an Illumina HiSeq 2500. A second PCR of 7 to 11 cycles was performed with a sample-barcoded 5' primer and a J-beta primer mix. A template-switch 5' adaptor carrying 12 random nucleotides introduced a unique molecular identifier onto each TCR beta cDNA molecule. Each sample yielded at least 2.5 million CDR3-containing paired-end reads. First-strand cDNA was synthesized from all RNA with the Mint cDNA synthesis kit, primed by a TRBC-specific oligonucleotide. After uracil-DNA glycosylase treatment, a first 18-cycle PCR used universal primers M1SS and BC2_uni_R on all cDNA. For the original study's pipeline: For normalization, 1 million high-quality reads, each with a distinct molecular identifier, were randomly selected from each sample. Instead of being binned into consensus sequences, reads with shared molecular identifiers were discarded. MiTCR, run with a Q25 quality threshold and the strictest error-elimination algorithm, handled CDR3 identification, clonotype clustering and error correction. A nonparametric unseen species model with Euler transformation was used to estimate a lower bound on total TCR beta diversity. TCRdb reanalyzed the raw reads on its own, using fastp at Q25 for trimming and MiXCR for clone calling, and kept in-frame beta chains. Rows with one shared CDR3 protein collapse into an entry with the most common genes and DNA. The V and J calls shown here were made by TCRdb, not taken from the authors' results. Here the sample has 650,000 to 1,000,000 distinct CDR3 sequences; 30% to 45% occur a single time. Roughly 13% of the sample is in the top ten clones.

Taken from the germline V gene (reference sequence), the CDR1 and CDR2 loops are SEHNR and FQNEAQ. Including the terminal cysteine and phenylalanine, the CDR3 comprises 15 residues. Just CDR3 DNA is preserved here, 45 bases in frame from base 1. The germline V end is reduced by 8 bases and the J end by 3 bases; junction bases left unmatched: 10. This clonotype was seen a few times. Its cognate antigen has yet to be identified. Base qualities are not recorded, but no much larger clone differs from it by a single base. The chain uses TRBV7-9 and TRBJ2-3, and TRBD2 aligns with 8 junction nucleotides. Sequencing used blood. This TCR derives from a young man in good health. At the DNA level, the sequence is TGTGCCAGCCAAAACGGCGGGGGGAGGACAGATACGCAGTATTTT. It translates to CASQNGGGRTDTQYF.